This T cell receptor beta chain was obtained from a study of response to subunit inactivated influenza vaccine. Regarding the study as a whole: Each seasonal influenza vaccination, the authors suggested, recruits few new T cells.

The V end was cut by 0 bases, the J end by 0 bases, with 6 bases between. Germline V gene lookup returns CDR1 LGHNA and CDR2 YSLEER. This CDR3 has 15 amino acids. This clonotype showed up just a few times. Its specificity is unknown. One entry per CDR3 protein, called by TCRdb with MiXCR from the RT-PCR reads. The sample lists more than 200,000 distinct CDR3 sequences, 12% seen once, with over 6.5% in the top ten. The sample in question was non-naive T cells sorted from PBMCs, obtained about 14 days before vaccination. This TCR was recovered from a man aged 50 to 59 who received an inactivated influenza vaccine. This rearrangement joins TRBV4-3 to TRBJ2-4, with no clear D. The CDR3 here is CASSQDAIAKNIQYF. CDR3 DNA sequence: TGCGCCAGCAGCCAAGATGCAATAGCCAAAAACATTCAGTACTTC.